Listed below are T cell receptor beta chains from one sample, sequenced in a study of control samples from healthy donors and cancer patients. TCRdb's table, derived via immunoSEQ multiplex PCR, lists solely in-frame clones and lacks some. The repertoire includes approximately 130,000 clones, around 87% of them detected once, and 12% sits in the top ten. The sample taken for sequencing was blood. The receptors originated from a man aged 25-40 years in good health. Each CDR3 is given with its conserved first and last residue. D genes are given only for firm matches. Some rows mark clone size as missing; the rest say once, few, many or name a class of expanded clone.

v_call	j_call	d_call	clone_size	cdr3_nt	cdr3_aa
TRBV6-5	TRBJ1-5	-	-	TGTGCCATCAGGGGCGTTAATCAGCCCCAGCATTTT	CAIRGVNQPQHF
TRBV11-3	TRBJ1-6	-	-	TGTGCCAGCAGGTTAACAGGGAGGGATTCACCCCTCCACTTT	CASRLTGRDSPLHF
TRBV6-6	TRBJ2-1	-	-	TGTGCCAGCAGTTCAAAGGGGGGTGAGCAGTTCTTC	CASSSKGGEQFF
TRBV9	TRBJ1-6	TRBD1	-	TGTGCCAGCAGCGTAAACGACAGGGGACGGTCACCCCTCCACTTT	CASSVNDRGRSPLHF
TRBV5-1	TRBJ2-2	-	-	TGCGCCAGCGGTACAGTACCGGGGGAGCTGTTTTTT	CASGTVPGELFF
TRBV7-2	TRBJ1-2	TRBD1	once	TGTGCCAGCAGTTTTCAAACAGGGGGCGAAGGTGGCTACACCTTC	CASSFQTGGEGGYTF
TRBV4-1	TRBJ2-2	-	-	TGCGCCAGCAGCCAAGTTTTTGGCACCGGGGAGCTGTTTTTT	CASSQVFGTGELFF
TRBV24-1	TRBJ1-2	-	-	TGTGCCACCAGTGCGGACGTTGTCTATGGCTACACCTTC	CATSADVVYGYTF
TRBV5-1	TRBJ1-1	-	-	TGCGCCAGCAGCTTGTCGGGAGCAGGAGCTTTCTTT	CASSLSGAGAFF
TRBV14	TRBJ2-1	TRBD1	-	TGTGCCAGCAGCCCCCAGGGGGCAGGTGAGCAGTTCTTC	CASSPQGAGEQFF
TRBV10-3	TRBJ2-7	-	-	TGTGCCATCAGTGAGGGGTTAGCCGGCTACGAGCAGTACTTC	CAISEGLAGYEQYF